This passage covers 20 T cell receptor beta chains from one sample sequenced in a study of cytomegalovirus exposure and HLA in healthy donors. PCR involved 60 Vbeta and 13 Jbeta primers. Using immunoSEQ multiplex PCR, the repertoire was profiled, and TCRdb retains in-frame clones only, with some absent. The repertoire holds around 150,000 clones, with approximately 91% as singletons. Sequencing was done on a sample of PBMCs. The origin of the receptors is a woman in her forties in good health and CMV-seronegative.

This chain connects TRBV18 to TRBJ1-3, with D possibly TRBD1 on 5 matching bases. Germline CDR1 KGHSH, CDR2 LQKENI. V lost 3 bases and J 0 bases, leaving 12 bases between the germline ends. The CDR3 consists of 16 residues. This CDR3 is CASSPSQGVSGNTIYF. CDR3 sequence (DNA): TGTGCCAGCTCACCCTCGCAGGGTGTCTCTGGAAACACCATATATTTT. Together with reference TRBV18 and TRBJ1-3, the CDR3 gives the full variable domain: NAGVMQNPRHLVRRRGQEARLRCSPMKGHSHVYWYRQLPEEGLKFMVYLQKENIIDESGMPKERFSAEFPKEGPSILRIQQVVRGDSAAYFCASSPSQGVSGNTIYFGEGSWLTVV.

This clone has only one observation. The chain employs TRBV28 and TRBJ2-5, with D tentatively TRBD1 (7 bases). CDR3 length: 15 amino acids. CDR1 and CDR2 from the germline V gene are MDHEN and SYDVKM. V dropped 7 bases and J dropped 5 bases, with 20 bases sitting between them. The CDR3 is CASNLDRAGWETQYF. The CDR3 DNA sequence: TGTGCCAGCAACCTAGACAGGGCGGGATGGGAGACCCAGTACTTC. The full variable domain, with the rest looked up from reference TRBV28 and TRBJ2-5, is DVKVTQSSRYLVKRTGEKVFLECVQDMDHENMFWYRQDPGLGLRLIYFSYDVKMKEKGDIPEGYSVSREKKERFSLILESASTNQTSMYLCASNLDRAGWETQYFGPGTRLLVL.

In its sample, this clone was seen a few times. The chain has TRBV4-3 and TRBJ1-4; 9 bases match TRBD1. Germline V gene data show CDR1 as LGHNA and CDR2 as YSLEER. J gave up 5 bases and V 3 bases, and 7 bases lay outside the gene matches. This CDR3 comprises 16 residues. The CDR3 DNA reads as TGCGCCAGCAGCCAGGCAACCGGGACAGGGAATGAAAAACTGTTTTTT. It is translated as CASSQATGTGNEKLFF.

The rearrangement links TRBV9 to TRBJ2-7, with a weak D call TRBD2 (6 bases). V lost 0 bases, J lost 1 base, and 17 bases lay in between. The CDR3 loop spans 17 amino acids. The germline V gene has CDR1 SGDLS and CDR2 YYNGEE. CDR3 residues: CASSVGLALQSSYEQYF. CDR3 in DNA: TGTGCCAGCAGCGTAGGGCTAGCGCTACAATCTTCCTACGAGCAGTACTTC.

The CDR3, as DNA: TGTGCCAGCAGTTACTCATCCTCCCCGGGGAACACTGAAGCTTTCTTT. This codes for CASSYSSSPGNTEAFF. The chain recombines TRBV6-5 with TRBJ1-1; D gene unclear. Between the trimmed V and J ends, which lost 0 bases and 1 base, there was a span of 12 bases. The V gene's germline CDR1 is MNHEY and CDR2 SVGAGI. CDR3 length equals 16 residues.

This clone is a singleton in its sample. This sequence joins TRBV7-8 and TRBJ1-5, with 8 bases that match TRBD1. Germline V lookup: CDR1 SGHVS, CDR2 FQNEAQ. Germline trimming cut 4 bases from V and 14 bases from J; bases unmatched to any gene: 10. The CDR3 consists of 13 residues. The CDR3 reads CASSSAPTGDEHF. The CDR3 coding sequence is TGTGCCAGCAGCTCTGCCCCGACAGGGGATGAGCATTTT.

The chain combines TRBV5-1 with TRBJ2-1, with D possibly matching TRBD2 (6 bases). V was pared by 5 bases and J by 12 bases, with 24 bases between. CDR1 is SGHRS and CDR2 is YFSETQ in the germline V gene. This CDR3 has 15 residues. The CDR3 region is CASSRTRDSDVGQFF. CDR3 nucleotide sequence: TGCGCCAGCAGTAGGACTCGGGACTCCGATGTCGGGCAGTTCTTC. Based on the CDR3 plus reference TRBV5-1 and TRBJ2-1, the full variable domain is KAGVTQTPRYLIKTRGQQVTLSCSPISGHRSVSWYQQTPGQGLQFLFEYFSETQRNKGNFPGRFSGRQFSNSRSEMNVSTLELGDSALYLCASSRTRDSDVGQFFGPGTRLTVL.

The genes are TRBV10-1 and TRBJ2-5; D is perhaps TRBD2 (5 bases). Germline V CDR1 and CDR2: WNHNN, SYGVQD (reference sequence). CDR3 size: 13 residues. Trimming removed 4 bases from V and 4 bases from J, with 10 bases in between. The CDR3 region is CASSGVSGETQYF. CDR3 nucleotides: TGCGCCAGCAGTGGGGTCAGCGGAGAGACCCAGTACTTC.

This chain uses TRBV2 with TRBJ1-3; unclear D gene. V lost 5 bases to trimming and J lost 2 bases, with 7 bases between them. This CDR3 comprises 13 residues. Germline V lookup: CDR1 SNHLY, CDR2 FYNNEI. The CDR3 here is CASSRRPGNTIYF. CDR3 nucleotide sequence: TGTGCCAGCAGTCGCAGGCCTGGAAACACCATATATTTT.

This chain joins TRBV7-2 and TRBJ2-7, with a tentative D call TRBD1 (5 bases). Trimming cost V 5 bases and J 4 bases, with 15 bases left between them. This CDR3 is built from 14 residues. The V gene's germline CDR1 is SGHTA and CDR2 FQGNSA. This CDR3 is CASSLDGHVYEQYF. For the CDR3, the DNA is TGTGCCAGCAGCCTAGATGGACACGTATACGAGCAGTACTTC.

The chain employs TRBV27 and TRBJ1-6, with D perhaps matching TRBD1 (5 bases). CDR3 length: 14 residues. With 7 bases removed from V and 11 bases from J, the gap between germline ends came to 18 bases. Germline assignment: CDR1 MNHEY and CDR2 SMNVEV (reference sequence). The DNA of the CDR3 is TGTGCCAGCACCCCTTCGGGGGAATGGCCACCCCTCCACTTT. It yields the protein CASTPSGEWPPLHF.

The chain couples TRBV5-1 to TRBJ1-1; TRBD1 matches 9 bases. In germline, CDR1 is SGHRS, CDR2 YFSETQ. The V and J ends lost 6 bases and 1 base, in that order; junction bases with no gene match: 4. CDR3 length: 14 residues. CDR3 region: CASTKDRGNTEAFF. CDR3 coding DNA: TGCGCCAGCACTAAGGACAGGGGGAACACTGAAGCTTTCTTT.

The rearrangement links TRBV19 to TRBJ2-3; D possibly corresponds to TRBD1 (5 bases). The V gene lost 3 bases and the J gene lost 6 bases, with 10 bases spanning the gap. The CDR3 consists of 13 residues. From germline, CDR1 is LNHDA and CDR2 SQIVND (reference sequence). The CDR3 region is CASSIGRGDTQYF. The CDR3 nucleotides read TGTGCCAGTAGTATCGGAAGGGGCGATACGCAGTATTTT.

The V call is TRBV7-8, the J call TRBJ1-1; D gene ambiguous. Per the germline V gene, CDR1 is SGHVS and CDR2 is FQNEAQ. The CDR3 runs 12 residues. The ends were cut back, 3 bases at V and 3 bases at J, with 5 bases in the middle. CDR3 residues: CASSFSDTEAFF. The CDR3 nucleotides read TGTGCCAGCAGCTTCTCCGACACTGAAGCTTTCTTT.

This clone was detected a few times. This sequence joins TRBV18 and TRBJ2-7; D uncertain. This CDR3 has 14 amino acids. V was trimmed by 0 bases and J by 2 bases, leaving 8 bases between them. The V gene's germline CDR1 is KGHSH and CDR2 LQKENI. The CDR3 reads CASSPPAEPYEQYF. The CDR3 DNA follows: TGTGCCAGCTCACCACCGGCGGAACCCTACGAGCAGTACTTC.

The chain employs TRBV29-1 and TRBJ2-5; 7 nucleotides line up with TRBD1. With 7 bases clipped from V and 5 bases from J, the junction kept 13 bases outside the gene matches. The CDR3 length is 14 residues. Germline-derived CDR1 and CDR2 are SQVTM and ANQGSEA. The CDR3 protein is CSANDRVKAETQYF. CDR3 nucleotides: TGCAGCGCCAACGACAGGGTCAAGGCGGAGACCCAGTACTTC.

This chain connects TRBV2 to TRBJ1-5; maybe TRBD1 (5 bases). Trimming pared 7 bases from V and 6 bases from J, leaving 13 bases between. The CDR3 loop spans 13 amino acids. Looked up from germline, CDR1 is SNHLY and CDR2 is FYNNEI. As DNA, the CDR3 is TGTGCCAGCAAAGGTAATGGGGCTCAGCCCCAGCATTTT. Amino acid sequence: CASKGNGAQPQHF.

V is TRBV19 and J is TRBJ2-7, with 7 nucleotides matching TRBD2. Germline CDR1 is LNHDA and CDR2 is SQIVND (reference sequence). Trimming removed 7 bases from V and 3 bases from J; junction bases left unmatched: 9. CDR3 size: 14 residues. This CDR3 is CASKRAGKDYEQYF. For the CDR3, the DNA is TGTGCCAGTAAAAGAGCGGGGAAGGACTACGAGCAGTACTTC.

The CDR3 DNA follows: TGTGCCAGCAGTTTCCGAGCAGGGGGTTACTCTGGGGCCAACGTCCTGACTTTC. Translated, it gives CASSFRAGGYSGANVLTF. The chain has TRBV27 and TRBJ2-6; 7 bases match TRBD1. CDR1 is MNHEY, CDR2 SMNVEV, per germline (reference sequence). The junction had 8 bases not matched to a gene; V was cut back by 3 bases and J by 0 bases. CDR3 length: 18 amino acids.

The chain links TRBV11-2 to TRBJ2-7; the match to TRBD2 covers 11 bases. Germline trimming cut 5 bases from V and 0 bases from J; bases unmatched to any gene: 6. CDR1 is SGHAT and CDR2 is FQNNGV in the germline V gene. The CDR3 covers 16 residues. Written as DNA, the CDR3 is TGTGCCAGCAGCCCGTCTAGCGGGAGGAGCTCCTACGAGCAGTACTTC. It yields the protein CASSPSSGRSSYEQYF.